This TCR beta chain was retrieved from a study of blood T cells in healthy people across ages. For the second PCR, which ran for about 7 to 11 cycles, a sample-barcoded 5' primer and a J-beta primer mix were used. The template-switch adaptor, which had 12 random nucleotides, put a tag on each cDNA molecule. MiXCR, applied by TCRdb to the 5' RACE reads, yields one record per CDR3 protein. The sample holds over a million distinct CDR3 sequences, 45% to 70% seen once. Findings and caveats of the study: Per million T cells, the diversity of TCR beta decreased roughly linearly as age advanced.

This clonotype was seen only a few times. Its antigen is not known. The CDR3 runs to 20 residues. The germline gives CDR1 MNHEY, CDR2 SVGEGT. V lost 6 bases, J lost 1 base, and 15 bases stayed unmatched. The chain joins TRBV6-2 or TRBV6-3 to TRBJ2-6; 10 nucleotides line up with TRBD1. The sample was blood. The TCR was taken from a man aged 18 to 29 in good health. CDR3 protein: CASSRTFGQGEVSGANVLTF. The CDR3 DNA sequence: TGTGCCAGCAGCCGTACCTTCGGACAGGGGGAAGTTTCTGGGGCCAACGTCCTGACTTTC.